Shown below are 22 T cell receptor beta chains from a single sample sequenced in a study of CD8 T cells in Susac syndrome. With random hexamers, 0.5 to 1 ug RNA was reverse transcribed. Via MiXCR, TCRdb re-called the immunoSEQ multiplex PCR reads, giving one row per CDR3 protein. The sample has roughly 50,000 distinct CDR3 sequences, approximately 93% seen once. Material for sequencing was CD8+ T cells from PBMCs. Source of these receptors: a human donor in good health.

This clonotype was recorded once. The rearrangement uses TRBV7-8 and TRBJ2-7, with D possibly matching TRBD2 (5 bases). The CDR3 is 12 residues long. CDR1 is SGHVS and CDR2 is FQNEAQ in the germline V gene. Trimming removed 5 bases at V and 6 bases at J, with 11 bases between. The CDR3 loop is CASSVTSLEQYF. DNA for the CDR3: TGTGCCAGCAGCGTTACTAGTCTCGAGCAGTACTTC. Looking up the rest from reference TRBV7-8 and TRBJ2-7 gives the full variable domain: GAGVSQSPRYKVAKRGQDVALRCDPISGHVSLFWYQQALGQGPEFLTYFQNEAQLDKSGLPSDRFFAERPEGSVSTLKIQRTQQEDSAVYLCASSVTSLEQYFGPGTRLTVT.

The J gene is TRBJ2-4, the V gene TRBV12-3 or TRBV12-4; possibly TRBD2 for D (5 bases). The length of the CDR3 is 14 residues. V was shortened by 1 base and J by 6 bases, with 10 bases between the two germline ends. The CDR3 bases are TGTGCCAGCAGTTTAGGAGGGAGCGGAAACATTCAGTACTTC. Translated, it gives CASSLGGSGNIQYF.

DNA for the CDR3: TGTGCCAGCAGTTTATCATCCCCCTCAGGGGTATACGAGCAGTACTTC. This encodes CASSLSSPSGVYEQYF. The chain links TRBV27 to TRBJ2-7; D perhaps matches TRBD1 (6 bases). The CDR3 sequence is 16 residues long. Germline V gene data show CDR1 as MNHEY and CDR2 as SMNVEV (reference sequence). Trimming shortened V by 0 bases and J by 4 bases, and 16 bases separated the two germline ends.

This chain connects TRBV20-1 to TRBJ2-2; 7 bases match TRBD2. The V segment lost 5 bases and the J segment 6 bases; nucleotides outside the gene matches: 15. The CDR3 contains 16 residues. The V gene's germline CDR1 is DFQATT and CDR2 SNEGSKA (reference sequence). This chain's CDR3 is CSALAPRLAIAGELFF. The CDR3 nucleotides read TGCAGTGCTTTGGCTCCTCGACTAGCTATAGCCGGGGAGCTGTTTTTT.

This clonotype appeared once. This chain uses TRBV19 with TRBJ2-7, with D unresolved. Germline loops: CDR1 LNHDA, CDR2 SQIVND (reference sequence). This CDR3 has 13 residues. V lost 2 bases to trimming and J lost 3 bases, with 8 bases between them. CDR3 nucleotides: TGTGCCAGTAGTATACACACCGACTACGAGCAGTACTTC. This sequence encodes CASSIHTDYEQYF.

The chain combines TRBV29-1 with TRBJ1-1; a possible D gene is TRBD1 (6 bases). The CDR3 is made up of 12 amino acids. CDR1 and CDR2 from the germline V gene are SQVTM and ANQGSEA. The V end was cut by 4 bases, the J end by 1 base, with 7 bases between. CDR3 nucleotide sequence: TGCAGCGTTGGGGGGCCGAACACTGAAGCTTTCTTT. As protein: CSVGGPNTEAFF.

The J gene is TRBJ2-1, the V gene TRBV7-9; possibly TRBD2 for D (6 bases). Germline values: CDR1 SEHNR, CDR2 FQNEAQ (reference sequence). V shed 2 bases and J shed 1 base, with 15 bases lying between them. CDR3 length: 17 residues. CDR3 in amino acids: CASSLPPGVGSYNEQFF. The CDR3 DNA reads as TGTGCCAGCAGCTTACCCCCGGGAGTAGGATCCTACAATGAGCAGTTCTTC.

This rearrangement joins TRBV6-5 to TRBJ2-5, with D possibly TRBD2 on 6 matching bases. The CDR3 sequence is 15 residues long. CDR1 is MNHEY and CDR2 is SVGAGI in the germline V gene. Trimming stripped 0 bases from V and 5 bases from J, with 13 bases between. CDR3 DNA: TGTGCCAGCAGTTACTCTTCCGGGAGCGGGGAGACCCAGTACTTC. Encoded protein: CASSYSSGSGETQYF.

V usage is TRBV5-6 and J usage is TRBJ1-1; unclear D gene. CDR1 and CDR2 (germline): SGHDT, YYEEEE. Trimming removed 4 bases at V and 3 bases at J, with 10 bases between. This CDR3 is built from 13 residues. CDR3 in DNA: TGTGCCAGCAGCCTACAAGGGTACACTGAAGCTTTCTTT. Encoded protein: CASSLQGYTEAFF.

This clonotype was recorded only once. The CDR3 loop is CASSQRVGAYYEQYF. DNA for the CDR3: TGCGCCAGCAGCCAACGCGTGGGAGCCTACTACGAGCAGTACTTC. The chain joins TRBV4-1 to TRBJ2-7, with D possibly being TRBD2 (5 bases). Trimming shortened V by 2 bases and J by 3 bases, and 14 bases separated the two germline ends. Germline assignment: CDR1 MGHRA and CDR2 YSYEKL. This CDR3 has 15 residues.

J is TRBJ1-1 and V is TRBV7-6, with 10 bases aligning to TRBD1. CDR1 SGHVS and CDR2 FNYEAQ come from the germline V gene. The CDR3 is 15 residues long. The ends lost 5 bases at V and 0 bases at J; junction bases unmatched: 3. In DNA form, the CDR3 reads TGTGCCAGCAGCCCAGGACAGGGGGTGAACACTGAAGCTTTCTTT. Its protein is CASSPGQGVNTEAFF. Based on the CDR3 plus reference TRBV7-6 and TRBJ1-1, the full variable domain is GAGVSQSPRYKVTKRGQDVALRCDPISGHVSLYWYRQALGQGPEFLTYFNYEAQQDKSGLPNDRFSAERPEGSISTLTIQRTEQRDSAMYRCASSPGQGVNTEAFFGQGTRLTVV.

J is TRBJ1-2 and V is TRBV3-1; D is undetermined. Trimming stripped 1 base from V and 4 bases from J, with 16 bases between. The CDR3 has 16 residues. Germline V gene lookup returns CDR1 LGHDT and CDR2 YNNKEL (reference sequence). CDR3 nucleotide sequence: TGTGCCAGCAGCCAAGGCTTGGGAGCGGGTGTCTATGGCTACACCTTC. Its protein product is CASSQGLGAGVYGYTF.

The rearrangement joins TRBV30 to TRBJ2-7; D is perhaps TRBD2 (5 bases). The CDR3 runs to 13 residues. V lost 6 bases to trimming and J lost 2 bases, with 14 bases between them. In germline, CDR1 is GTSNPN, CDR2 SVGIG (reference sequence). The CDR3: CACKPGDTYEQYF. The CDR3 DNA follows: TGTGCCTGTAAACCCGGGGATACCTACGAGCAGTACTTC.

This clonotype was observed a handful of times. The chain combines TRBV6-1 with TRBJ1-1; tentatively, D is TRBD1 (6 bases). Per germline, CDR1 MNHNS and CDR2 SASEGT. V dropped 6 bases and J dropped 7 bases, with 15 bases sitting between them. The CDR3 loop spans 13 amino acids. This CDR3 reads CASSGQLTYEAFF. The CDR3 DNA reads TGTGCCAGCAGCGGACAGCTCACATATGAAGCTTTCTTT.

V is TRBV10-3 and J is TRBJ2-7; D is perhaps TRBD2 (6 bases). This CDR3 contains 13 residues. The V and J ends lost 8 bases and 3 bases respectively, with 14 bases between them. Germline V gene sequence: CDR1 ENHRY, CDR2 SYGVKD. The CDR3 DNA is TGTGCCATCCTTCTAGAGGAGGGCTACGAGCAGTACTTC. It is translated as CAILLEEGYEQYF.

The chain recombines TRBV7-8 with TRBJ2-1; TRBD2 aligns across 8 bases. Trimming removed 1 base from V and 2 bases from J; junction bases left unmatched: 10. Germline V lookup: CDR1 SGHVS, CDR2 FQNEAQ. The length of the CDR3 is 18 residues. DNA for the CDR3: TGTGCCAGCAGCTTAGTAACCCCCAGTAGCGGGACCTACAATGAGCAGTTCTTC. Translated: CASSLVTPSSGTYNEQFF.

The chain carries TRBV28 and TRBJ1-5; D unclear. Germline lookup yields CDR1 MDHEN and CDR2 SYDVKM. V was shortened by 2 bases and J by 2 bases, with 10 bases between the two germline ends. The CDR3 has 15 residues. The CDR3 loop reads CASSLEDGRNQPQHF. CDR3 nucleotide sequence: TGTGCCAGCAGTTTAGAGGACGGACGCAATCAGCCCCAGCATTTT. Together with reference TRBV28 and TRBJ1-5, the CDR3 gives the full variable domain: DVKVTQSSRYLVKRTGEKVFLECVQDMDHENMFWYRQDPGLGLRLIYFSYDVKMKEKGDIPEGYSVSREKKERFSLILESASTNQTSMYLCASSLEDGRNQPQHFGDGTRLSIL.

This clonotype was found once. The rearrangement joins TRBV27 to TRBJ2-5, with D perhaps matching TRBD1 or TRBD2 (6 bases each). The CDR3 consists of 14 residues. Per germline, CDR1 MNHEY and CDR2 SMNVEV (reference sequence). Between the trimmed V and J ends, which lost 2 bases and 5 bases, there was a span of 12 bases. In DNA, the CDR3 is TGTGCCAGCAGTTTAGCCGGGGGCGAGGAGACCCAGTACTTC. Translated, it gives CASSLAGGEETQYF.

The chain joins TRBV20-1 to TRBJ2-3; D gene unclear. V gave up 6 bases and J gave up 6 bases, with 19 bases separating them. The CDR3 totals 14 residues. Germline-derived CDR1 and CDR2 are DFQATT and SNEGSKA (reference sequence). CDR3 protein: CSAPPDGPSDTQYF. DNA for the CDR3: TGCAGTGCCCCCCCAGACGGTCCGTCGGATACGCAGTATTTT.

This rearrangement joins TRBV20-1 to TRBJ1-1; 7 bases fit TRBD1. The V gene end was trimmed by 4 bases and the J gene end by 11 bases; junction bases not matched to a gene: 7. Germline loops: CDR1 DFQATT, CDR2 SNEGSKA (reference sequence). CDR3 length: 11 amino acids. DNA of the CDR3: TGCAGTGCTACCGACAGGGTTGAGGCTTTCTTT. Translated: CSATDRVEAFF.

The chain has TRBV6-5 and TRBJ2-2, with 16 bases aligning to TRBD2. This CDR3 comprises 18 residues. CDR1 and CDR2 (germline): MNHEY, SVGAGI. The V and J ends lost 2 bases and 7 bases, in that order; junction bases with no gene match: 7. This chain's CDR3 is CASSYPGLAGGPGGELFF. CDR3 nucleotides: TGTGCCAGCAGTTACCCGGGACTAGCGGGAGGGCCGGGCGGGGAGCTGTTTTTT.

V and J are TRBV27 and TRBJ1-5; 8 nucleotides match TRBD1. Germline CDR1 MNHEY, CDR2 SMNVEV (reference sequence). J was trimmed by 5 bases and V by 0 bases; bases with no gene match: 6. CDR3 length: 16 amino acids. The CDR3 sequence: CASSLSVSTGDQPQHF. CDR3 DNA: TGTGCCAGCAGTTTATCGGTATCGACAGGGGATCAGCCCCAGCATTTT.